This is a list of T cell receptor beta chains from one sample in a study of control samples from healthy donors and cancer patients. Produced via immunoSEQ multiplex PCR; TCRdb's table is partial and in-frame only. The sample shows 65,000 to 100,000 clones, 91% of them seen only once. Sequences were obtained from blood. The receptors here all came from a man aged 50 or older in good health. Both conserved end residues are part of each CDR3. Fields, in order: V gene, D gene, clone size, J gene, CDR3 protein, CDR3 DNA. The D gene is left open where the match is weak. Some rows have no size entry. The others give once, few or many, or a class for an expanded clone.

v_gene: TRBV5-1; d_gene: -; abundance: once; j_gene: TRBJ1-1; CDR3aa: CASSFQGKRNTEAFF; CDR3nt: TGCGCCAGCAGCTTCCAGGGAAAGCGGAACACTGAAGCTTTCTTT
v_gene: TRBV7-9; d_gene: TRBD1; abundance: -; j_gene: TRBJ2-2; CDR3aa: CASSSPRDRGAGELFF; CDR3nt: TGTGCCAGCAGCTCCCCTCGGGACAGGGGAGCCGGGGAGCTGTTTTTT
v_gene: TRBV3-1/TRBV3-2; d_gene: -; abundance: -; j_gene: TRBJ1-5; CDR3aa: CASSQGSANQPQHF; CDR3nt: TGTGCCAGCAGCCAAGGGTCGGCAAATCAGCCCCAGCATTTT
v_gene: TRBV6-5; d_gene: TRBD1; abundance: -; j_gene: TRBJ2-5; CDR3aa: CASSYSGTGGETQYF; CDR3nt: TGTGCCAGCAGTTACTCAGGGACAGGGGGGGAGACCCAGTACTTC
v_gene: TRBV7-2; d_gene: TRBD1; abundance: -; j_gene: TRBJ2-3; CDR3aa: CASDNNRGLGDTQYF; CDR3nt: TGTGCCAGCGATAATAACAGGGGGCTGGGGGATACGCAGTATTTT
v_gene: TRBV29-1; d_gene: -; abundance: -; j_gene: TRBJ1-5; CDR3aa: CSVELEENQPQHF; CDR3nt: TGCAGCGTTGAACTTGAGGAAAATCAGCCCCAGCATTTT
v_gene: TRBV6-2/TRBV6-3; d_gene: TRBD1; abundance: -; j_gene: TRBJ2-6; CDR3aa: CASSFRDRGLSGANVLTF; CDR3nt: TGTGCCAGCAGTTTCCGGGACAGGGGTTTATCTGGGGCCAACGTCCTGACTTTC
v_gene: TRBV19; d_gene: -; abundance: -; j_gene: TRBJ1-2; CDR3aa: CATTPDFVGYTF; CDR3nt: TGTGCCACCACACCGGACTTCGTAGGCTACACCTTC
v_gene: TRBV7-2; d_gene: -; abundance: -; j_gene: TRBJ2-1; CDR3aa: CASSFGPNNEQFF; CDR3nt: TGTGCCAGCAGCTTTGGACCGAACAATGAGCAGTTCTTC
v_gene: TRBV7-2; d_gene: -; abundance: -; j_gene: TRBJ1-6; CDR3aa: CASTLSHGDYNSPLHF; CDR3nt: TGTGCCAGCACTCTGTCTCACGGCGACTATAATTCACCCCTCCACTTT
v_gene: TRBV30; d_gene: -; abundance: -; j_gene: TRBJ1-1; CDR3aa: CAWSVQSVTFNTEAFF; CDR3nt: TGTGCCTGGAGTGTACAGTCGGTCACCTTCAACACTGAAGCTTTCTTT
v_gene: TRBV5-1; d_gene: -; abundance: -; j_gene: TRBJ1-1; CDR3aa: CASTLDGRVTEAFF; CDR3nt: TGCGCCAGCACCTTAGACGGGCGAGTCACTGAAGCTTTCTTT
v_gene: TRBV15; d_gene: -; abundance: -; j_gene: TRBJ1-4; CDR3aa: CATSRDRGGEKLFF; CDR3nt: TGTGCCACCAGCAGAGACAGGGGTGGTGAAAAACTGTTTTTT
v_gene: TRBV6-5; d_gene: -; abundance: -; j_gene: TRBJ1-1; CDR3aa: CASRSTVNTEAFF; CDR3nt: TGTGCCAGCAGATCGACAGTGAACACTGAAGCTTTCTTT
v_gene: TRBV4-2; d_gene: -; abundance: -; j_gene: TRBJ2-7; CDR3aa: CASSRGRENEQYF; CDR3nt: TGTGCCAGCAGCCGAGGGCGGGAAAACGAGCAGTACTTC
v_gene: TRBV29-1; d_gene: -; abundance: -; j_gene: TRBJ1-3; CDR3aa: CSGTQRNTIYF; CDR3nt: TGCAGCGGGACCCAGAGAAACACCATATATTTT
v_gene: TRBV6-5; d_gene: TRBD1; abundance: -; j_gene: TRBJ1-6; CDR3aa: CASTRDSYSPLHF; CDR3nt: TGTGCCAGCACCCGGGACAGCTATTCACCCCTCCACTTT
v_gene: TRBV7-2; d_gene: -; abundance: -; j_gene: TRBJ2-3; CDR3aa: CASSLKEVGRGDTQYF; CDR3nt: TGTGCCAGCAGCTTAAAGGAGGTCGGACGGGGAGATACGCAGTATTTT
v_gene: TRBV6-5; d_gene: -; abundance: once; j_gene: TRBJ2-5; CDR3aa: CASRGGRETQYF; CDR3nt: TGTGCCAGCAGAGGAGGCCGAGAGACCCAGTACTTC
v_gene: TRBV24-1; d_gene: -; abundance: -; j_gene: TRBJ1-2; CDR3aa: CATSDLSVAYGYTF; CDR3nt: TGTGCCACCAGTGATTTGTCGGTCGCGTATGGCTACACCTTC
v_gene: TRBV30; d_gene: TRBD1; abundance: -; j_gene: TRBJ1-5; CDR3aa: CAWSGRGPQPQHF; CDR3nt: TGTGCCTGGTCCGGAAGGGGGCCACAGCCCCAGCATTTT
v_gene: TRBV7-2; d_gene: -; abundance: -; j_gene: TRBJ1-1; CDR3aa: CASSLRGLNTEAFF; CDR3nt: TGTGCCAGCAGCTTAAGAGGACTGAACACTGAAGCTTTCTTT
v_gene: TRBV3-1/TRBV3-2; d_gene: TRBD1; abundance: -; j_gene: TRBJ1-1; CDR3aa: CASGTVSTEAFF; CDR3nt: TGTGCCAGTGGGACAGTCAGTACTGAAGCTTTCTTT
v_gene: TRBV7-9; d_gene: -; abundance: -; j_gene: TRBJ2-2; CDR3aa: CASNLKGVHTGELFF; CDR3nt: TGTGCCAGCAACCTAAAGGGGGTTCACACCGGGGAGCTGTTTTTT
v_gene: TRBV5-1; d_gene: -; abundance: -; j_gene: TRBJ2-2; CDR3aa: CASVTNTGELFF; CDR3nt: TGCGCCAGCGTTACTAACACCGGGGAGCTGTTTTTT
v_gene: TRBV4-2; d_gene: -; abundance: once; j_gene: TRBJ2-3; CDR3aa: CASSQRRGVLDTQYF; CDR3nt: TGTGCCAGCAGCCAACGACGAGGGGTTCTAGATACGCAGTATTTT
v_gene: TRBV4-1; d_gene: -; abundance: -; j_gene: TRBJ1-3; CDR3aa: CASSQSPVNTIYF; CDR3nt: TGCGCCAGCAGCCAATCGCCCGTAAACACCATATATTTT
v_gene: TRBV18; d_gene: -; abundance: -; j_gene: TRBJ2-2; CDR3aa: CASSLMDMNTGELFF; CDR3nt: TGTGCCAGCTCACTCATGGACATGAACACCGGGGAGCTGTTTTTT
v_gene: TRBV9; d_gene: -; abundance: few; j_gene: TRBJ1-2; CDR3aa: CASSVTQLPYGYTF; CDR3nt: TGTGCCAGCAGCGTAACACAGCTTCCTTATGGCTACACCTTC